The 5 T cell receptor beta chains reported below all come from one sample, sequenced in a study of PD-1 blockade in classical Hodgkin lymphoma. Clones were sequenced by immunoSEQ multiplex PCR, and TCRdb holds only the in-frame ones, with some missing. The sample includes tens of thousands of clones, 89% of them seen just once. Brentuximab vedotin exposure varied among the patients, all of whom had relapsed after autologous stem cell transplantation. The sequencing here drew on peripheral blood mononuclear cells (PBMCs), taken before the second cycle of nivolumab. The source of these receptors is a human donor with classical Hodgkin lymphoma.

The V call is TRBV27, the J call TRBJ1-6, with TRBD1 identical over 7 bases. Germline V lookup: CDR1 MNHEY, CDR2 SMNVEV (reference sequence). The CDR3 covers 15 residues. J was trimmed by 4 bases and V by 7 bases; bases with no gene match: 7. The CDR3 coding sequence is TGTGCCAGCACCCCAGGGGGGACGTATAATTCACCCCTCCACTTT. Translated, it gives CASTPGGTYNSPLHF.

V gene TRBV28 combines with J gene TRBJ1-1; tentatively, D is TRBD1 (5 bases). The CDR3 consists of 14 residues. The V gene's germline CDR1 is MDHEN and CDR2 SYDVKM. Trimming took off 4 bases at V and 1 base at J, with 10 bases between the two ends. The CDR3 protein is CASSSNTGNTEAFF. CDR3 bases: TGTGCCAGCAGTTCCAACACAGGGAACACTGAAGCTTTCTTT.

This rearrangement joins TRBV5-6 to TRBJ1-4, with a possible D match to TRBD1 (6 bases). V was clipped by 0 bases and J by 8 bases, with 14 bases between them. The germline gives CDR1 SGHDT, CDR2 YYEEEE. The CDR3 is made up of 15 amino acids. The chain's CDR3 is CASSLEGDWEEKLFF. The CDR3 region has the DNA TGTGCCAGCAGCTTGGAGGGGGACTGGGAAGAAAAACTGTTTTTT.

J is TRBJ1-1 and V is TRBV5-1, with D unresolved. Germline CDR1 SGHRS, CDR2 YFSETQ. V dropped 1 base and J dropped 4 bases, with 11 bases sitting between them. This CDR3 is built from 14 residues. Written as DNA, the CDR3 is TGCGCCAGCAGCTTGACGGGCGGAAGCACTGAAGCTTTCTTT. Its protein product is CASSLTGGSTEAFF.

This clone came up a few times. The chain joins TRBV6-6 to TRBJ2-5; D is possibly TRBD1 (6 bases). The CDR3 covers 14 residues. Trimming cost V 3 bases and J 5 bases, with 13 bases left between them. Germline-derived CDR1 and CDR2 are MNHNY and SVGAGI (reference sequence). For the CDR3, the DNA is TGTGCCAGCAGTTATTACAGGGTGGTCGAGACCCAGTACTTC. Its protein product is CASSYYRVVETQYF.